Below, 4 T cell receptor beta chains from the same sample are listed, as sequenced in a study of T cell changes during pregnancy in multiple sclerosis. The repertoire was sequenced with immunoSEQ multiplex PCR; TCRdb's copy has only in-frame clones and lacks some. This sample carries approximately 43,000 clones, about 93% of them seen once, and the ten largest clones take roughly 4%. The sample in question was CD8+ T cells from peripheral blood mononuclear cells, obtained after pregnancy. The receptors originated from a female donor with multiple sclerosis, enrolled in a pregnancy study.

Remarks on this clone: The junction and the germline gene differ at one end; a read error may be behind it. This rearrangement joins TRBV5-6 to TRBJ2-5, with TRBD2 matching over 15 bases. In germline, CDR1 is SGHDT, CDR2 YYEEEE. This CDR3 region has 16 residues. CDR3 region: CASSPGLAGGQGTQYF. DNA of the CDR3: TGTGCCAGCAGCCCGGGACTAGCGGGAGGACAAGGGACCCAGTACTTC.

This chain links TRBV4-1 with TRBJ2-1; 7 nucleotides align to TRBD2. CDR1 is MGHRA and CDR2 is YSYEKL in the germline V gene. The ends lost 4 bases at V and 10 bases at J; junction bases unmatched: 16. This CDR3 region has 16 residues. CDR3 bases: TGCGCCAGCAGCCCCCCCCCAAGGGAGGGTTCGGGAGAGCAGTTCTTC. Its protein is CASSPPPREGSGEQFF.

The chain is built from TRBV15 and TRBJ2-5; D may be TRBD2 (6 bases). This CDR3 comprises 14 residues. The germline V gene has CDR1 LNHNV and CDR2 YYDKDF (reference sequence). The V gene lost 4 bases and the J gene lost 5 bases, with 14 bases spanning the gap. CDR3 in amino acids: CATSKTSGLETQYF. In nucleotides, the CDR3 is TGTGCCACCAGCAAGACGAGCGGGCTCGAGACCCAGTACTTC.

The rearrangement links TRBV9 to TRBJ1-3, with D possibly matching TRBD1 (6 bases). V lost 5 bases and J lost 1, with 10 bases in between. CDR1 SGDLS and CDR2 YYNGEE come from the germline V gene. CDR3 length equals 14 residues. CDR3 in DNA: TGTGCCAGCAGTCAGGGGTTTTCTGGAAACACCATATATTTT. Its protein product is CASSQGFSGNTIYF.